This T cell receptor (beta chain) was profiled in a study of Tregs in tolerant kidney transplant recipients. Thawed PBMCs were FACS-sorted into unstimulated CD4+CD25+CD127- regulatory T cells, CD4+CD25- non-regulatory cells, CD4 and CD8 cells. Profiling relied on immunoSEQ multiplex PCR, and the TCRdb table lists in-frame clones only, not all of them. The sample carries approximately 60,000 clones, around 83% recorded once. Regarding the study as a whole: Biological reproducibility was not directly addressed in this study. Few patients were studied, so findings need validation in larger groups.

Of note for this clone: Its antigen is undetermined.

The material sequenced was CD4+ T cells from blood. This receptor was identified in a human donor in good health.

CDR3 amino acids: CASGQANGYTF. The CDR3 DNA follows: TGTGCCAGTGGACAGGCGAATGGCTACACCTTC. The gene calls are TRBV27 and TRBJ1-2, with 7 bases identical to TRBD1. The CDR3 has 11 amino acids. Germline V gene data show CDR1 as MNHEY and CDR2 as SMNVEV (reference sequence). The junction had 4 bases not matched to a gene; V was cut back by 9 bases and J by 6 bases.